These 6 T cell receptor beta chains share one sample of origin, sequenced in a study of cytomegalovirus exposure and HLA in healthy donors. In the PCR, 60 Vbeta and 13 Jbeta primers were used. Profiling relied on immunoSEQ multiplex PCR, and the TCRdb table lists in-frame clones only, not all of them. The table lists approximately 150,000 clones, almost 80% of them singletons. Specimen: PBMCs. Receptor source: a male donor in good health and CMV-seronegative.

This clone showed up just a few times. The DNA is left out, because the CDR3 cannot be placed on it with certainty; the CDR3 is given as TCRdb lists it. This chain connects TRBV30 to TRBJ2-7; the table gives TRBD1 as D, unverified against the DNA. The CDR3 length is 21 residues, termini included. Germline loops: CDR1 GTSNPN, CDR2 SVGIG (reference sequence). Here the CDR3 reads CAWSVYVGRTSSTSGRRRQYF.

V usage is TRBV5-4 and J usage is TRBJ1-5, with D uncertain. In germline, CDR1 is SGHNT, CDR2 YYREEE (reference sequence). The CDR3 length is 13 residues. V was trimmed by 4 bases and J by 0 bases, leaving 5 bases between them. In DNA form, the CDR3 reads TGTGCCAGCAGCCTGTATAGCAATCAGCCCCAGCATTTT. It specifies CASSLYSNQPQHF.

V usage is TRBV7-8 and J usage is TRBJ1-5; 9 bases line up with TRBD1. The CDR3 sequence is 14 residues long. The junction had 2 bases not matched to a gene; V was cut back by 5 bases and J by 3 bases. Germline V CDR1 and CDR2: SGHVS, FQNEAQ. The CDR3 loop is CASSGTGTNQPQHF. CDR3 DNA: TGTGCCAGCAGCGGGACAGGGACCAATCAGCCCCAGCATTTT.

V gene TRBV5-4 combines with J gene TRBJ1-4; D may be TRBD1 (5 bases). The germline CDR1 and CDR2 sequences are SGHNT and YYREEE (reference sequence). With 4 bases removed from V and 4 bases from J, the gap between germline ends came to 14 bases. The CDR3 is 15 amino acids. As DNA, the CDR3 is TGTGCCAGCAGCCGAAAGACAGCTAATAATGAAAAACTGTTTTTT. This gives the protein CASSRKTANNEKLFF.

The V and J genes are TRBV11-3 and TRBJ2-7, with 7 positions matching TRBD2. The CDR3 runs 15 residues. V dropped 0 bases and J dropped 6; count of bases not matched to a gene: 8. The germline V gene encodes CDR1 SGHNT and CDR2 YENEEA. The chain's CDR3 is CASSLEGLPMGEQYF. The CDR3 DNA is TGTGCCAGCAGCTTAGAGGGACTACCCATGGGCGAGCAGTACTTC. The complete variable domain, with remaining parts taken from reference TRBV11-3 and TRBJ2-7, reads EAGVVQSPRYKIIEKKQPVAFWCNPISGHNTLYWYLQNLGQGPELLIRYENEEAVDDSQLPKDRFSAERLKGVDSTLKIQPAELGDSAVYLCASSLEGLPMGEQYFGPGTRLTVT.

This clone was recorded a few times. The chain is built from TRBV29-1 and TRBJ2-3; 12 bases fit TRBD2. Germline trimming cut 6 bases from V and 7 bases from J; bases unmatched to any gene: 5. Per germline, CDR1 SQVTM and CDR2 ANQGSEA. The CDR3 contains 13 residues. CDR3 protein: CSVTSGSVYTQYF. CDR3 DNA sequence: TGCAGCGTGACTAGCGGGAGTGTTTATACGCAGTATTTT.